Listed below are T cell receptor beta chains from one sample, sequenced in a study of vaccination and CD4 T cells after COVID-19. No antigen has been assigned to these receptors. TCRdb reprocessed the PCR reads via MiXCR and lists one record per CDR3 protein. The data contain some 9,700 distinct CDR3 sequences, less than 70% of them seen just once; the ten biggest clones take up over 20%. Sequenced sample: CD4+ T cells from blood, cultured in vitro. The receptor set was obtained from a human donor in good health. CDR3s include the opening cysteine and the closing phenylalanine or tryptophan. The order of the fields is clone size, V gene, J gene, D gene, CDR3 protein, CDR3 DNA. D genes are given only for firm matches. The size field is filled for only some rows; it gives once, few, many or a size class.

few	TRBV15	TRBJ2-1	-	CATSRDLPDPDNEQFF	TGTGCCACCAGCAGAGATCTCCCGGACCCTGACAATGAGCAGTTCTTC
-	TRBV20-1	TRBJ2-1	-	CSASEGAVREQFF	TGCAGTGCTTCGGAAGGTGCTGTTCGAGAGCAGTTCTTC
few	TRBV7-2	TRBJ1-3	-	CASSLVGGSSGNTIYF	TGTGCCAGCAGCTTAGTCGGGGGAAGCTCTGGAAACACCATATATTTT
-	TRBV12-3/TRBV12-4	TRBJ1-2	-	CASSLVAWIGRDYGYTF	TGTGCCAGCAGTTTAGTTGCGTGGATCGGCAGAGACTATGGCTACACCTTC
-	TRBV25-1	TRBJ2-5	-	CASSESPPYQETQYF	TGTGCCAGCAGTGAATCCCCTCCGTACCAAGAGACCCAGTACTTC
once	TRBV5-5	TRBJ1-5	-	CASSLMGGNSNQPQHF	TGTGCCAGCAGCTTGATGGGGGGAAATAGCAATCAGCCCCAGCATTTT
few	TRBV20-1	TRBJ1-6	TRBD1	CSAGTGASPLHF	TGCAGTGCTGGGACAGGGGCTTCACCCCTCCACTTT
-	TRBV11-3	TRBJ2-2	-	CASSLVPGELFF	TGTGCCAGCAGCTTAGTTCCCGGGGAGCTGTTTTTT
few	TRBV20-1	TRBJ2-3	TRBD2	CSARGLAFRDTQYF	TGCAGTGCTAGAGGACTAGCTTTCAGGGATACGCAGTATTTT
once	TRBV20-1	TRBJ2-5	TRBD2	CSAEGLAGEQETQYF	TGCAGTGCCGAGGGACTAGCGGGTGAGCAAGAGACCCAGTACTTC
-	TRBV4-1	TRBJ1-1	TRBD1	CASSLHPARGKTEAFF	TGCGCCAGCAGCCTACACCCGGCCAGGGGGAAAACTGAAGCTTTCTTT
-	TRBV7-6	TRBJ2-2	-	CASSPARASGELFF	TGTGCCAGCAGCCCAGCCCGAGCGTCCGGGGAGCTGTTTTTT
-	TRBV7-9	TRBJ2-1	-	CASSLGLSYNEQFF	TGTGCCAGCAGCCTTGGCCTCTCCTACAATGAGCAGTTCTTC
few	TRBV7-6	TRBJ2-1	TRBD2	CASSLIIGLATSNEQFF	TGTGCCAGCAGCTTAATTATCGGACTAGCTACCTCCAATGAGCAGTTCTTC
-	TRBV27	TRBJ2-7	-	CASSSTKTAGSSYEQYF	TGTGCCAGCAGTTCAACAAAGACAGCTGGAAGCTCCTACGAGCAGTACTTC
-	TRBV7-2	TRBJ2-3	TRBD2	CASSPLWREGTDTQYF	TGTGCCAGCAGCCCCCTTTGGCGGGAGGGCACAGATACGCAGTATTTT